A single sample is the source of the 2 T cell receptor beta chains below, sequenced in a study of T cell responses to AZD1222 COVID-19 vaccine. The method was immunoSEQ multiplex PCR; TCRdb's version includes in-frame clones alone and lacks a portion of them. Among fewer than 110,000 clones listed, about 92% were seen once. This material consisted of peripheral blood, taken on day 0 of AZD1222 vaccination. Receptors originate from an adult in good health.

The chain uses TRBV30 and TRBJ1-3; a possible D gene is TRBD1 (5 bases). CDR3 length: 14 amino acids. Trimming took off 0 bases at V and 9 bases at J, with 15 bases between the two ends. The germline CDR1 and CDR2 sequences are GTSNPN and SVGIG (reference sequence). The DNA for the CDR3 is TGTGCCTGGAGTGTACCAGGGTCTGGGCGCACCATATATTTT. Protein product: CAWSVPGSGRTIYF.

The V gene is TRBV5-4, the J gene TRBJ1-1; D not resolved. CDR3 length: 14 residues. V lost 4 bases and J 0 bases, leaving 10 bases between the germline ends. Germline V CDR1 and CDR2: SGHNT, YYREEE (reference sequence). In DNA, the CDR3 is TGTGCCAGCAGCCCGGCCAGCATGAACACTGAAGCTTTCTTT. Protein sequence: CASSPASMNTEAFF.